This TCR beta chain was captured in a study of post-analysis software for immune sequencing data. The wider study: Progressive-relapsing, secondary progressive and relapsing-remitting multiple sclerosis were among the disease courses included.

Study observations and caveats: There were a few TRBV segments more frequent in patients than controls, and TRBV5-6, TRBV5-1 and TRBV20-1 were among them. Under the F measure, samples that were prepared in one batch clustered strongly together.

The CDR3 is 14 amino acids. The germline V gene encodes CDR1 SGHRS and CDR2 YFSETQ. Included in the TCR beta cDNA libraries were unique molecular identifiers. Input amounts of roughly 0.85 to 11 million T cells were used. These gave about 500,000 cDNA molecules, so each molecule approximated one T cell. One entry per CDR3 protein, called by TCRdb with MiXCR from the PCR reads. The sample lists hundreds of thousands of distinct CDR3 sequences; approximately 60% were seen once. Details on this clonotype: Its antigen remains unknown. A junction boundary mismatches the germline segment, possibly from a read error.

The TCR was taken from a girl aged 2 to 10 with multiple sclerosis. V usage is TRBV5-1 and J usage is TRBJ1-2; TRBD1 agrees at 10 bases. Specimen: blood. This chain's CDR3 is CASSPGQGGYGYTF. CDR3 DNA: TGTGCCAGCAGCCCTGGACAGGGGGGCTATGGCTACACCTTC.